This T cell receptor (beta chain) was retrieved from a study of shared clonotypes between healthy human individuals. As processed by the authors: Sequence data from immunoSEQ were junction-only and lacked quality scores; consequently, filtering differed. Sequenced by immunoSEQ multiplex PCR; TCRdb stores in-frame clones only, minus some. V and J calls and clone size are as listed in that table; D and trimming were resolved from the DNA. In the table there are about 1.5 million clones, 95% to 99% of which are singletons. The ends lost 4 bases at V and 6 bases at J; junction bases unmatched: 18. Germline assignment: CDR1 SGHNT and CDR2 YYREEE (reference sequence). The CDR3 consists of 17 residues.

This receptor was taken from a man aged 30 to 45 in good health. The specimen was naive CD4+ T cells sorted from blood. The subset denotes: CD45RA+ positively selected. The chain combines TRBV5-4 with TRBJ2-7; 8 bases fit TRBD2. This CDR3 is CASSIPPPGLGISEQYF. The CDR3, as DNA: TGTGCCAGCAGCATTCCGCCGCCGGGACTAGGGATAAGCGAGCAGTACTTC.